A single sample is the source of the 7 T cell receptor beta chains below, sequenced in a study of sequential checkpoint blockade in melanoma. Repertoires were generated with immunoSEQ multiplex PCR, while TCRdb's copy carries only in-frame clones and drops some. The sample gives tens of thousands of clones, about 88% of which show up once; roughly 20% is in the top ten. Treatment denoted: randomized to nivolumab then ipilimumab (arm A) or the reverse (arm B). Sequencing was performed on CD8+ T cells sorted from blood (inferred from file names), taken from a patient given nivolumab and ipilimumab in sequence. The receptors stem from a human donor with melanoma.

This clone appeared a few times. The chain couples TRBV11-2 to TRBJ2-3; 10 bases fit TRBD1. The CDR3 covers 18 residues. The germline CDR1 and CDR2 sequences are SGHAT and FQNNGV. V was pared by 4 bases and J by 1 base, with 11 bases of the junction left unmatched. The CDR3 spells CASSSRQGASERTDTQYF. CDR3 nucleotides: TGTGCCAGCAGCTCAAGACAGGGGGCGAGCGAACGCACAGATACGCAGTATTTT.

This rearrangement joins TRBV6-6 to TRBJ1-2, with D perhaps matching TRBD1 (5 bases). The CDR3 runs 15 residues. Germline V gene sequence: CDR1 MNHNY, CDR2 SVGAGI (reference sequence). V was cut by 0 bases and J by 6 bases, with 14 bases left in between. CDR3 region: CASSYSAGRGDGYTF. CDR3 DNA: TGTGCCAGCAGTTACTCGGCAGGGAGGGGTGATGGCTACACCTTC.

The chain couples TRBV28 to TRBJ2-6, with a tentative D call TRBD2 (5 bases). Germline V gives CDR1 MDHEN, CDR2 SYDVKM. CDR3 length: 18 amino acids. V gave up 2 bases and J gave up 2 bases, with 16 bases separating them. The CDR3 loop is CASSLLGEPTPGANVLTF. The CDR3, as DNA: TGTGCCAGCAGTTTACTTGGGGAGCCTACTCCTGGGGCCAACGTCCTGACTTTC.

This clone was detected only a few times. The gene calls are TRBV9 and TRBJ1-5; 9 bases agree with TRBD1. CDR3 length: 14 residues. From germline, CDR1 is SGDLS and CDR2 YYNGEE. V lost 3 bases and J lost 4; bases outside the gene matches: 2. CDR3 in DNA: TGTGCCAGCAGCGGAGGGACAGGGAATCAGCCCCAGCATTTT. This encodes CASSGGTGNQPQHF.

The chain uses TRBV2 and TRBJ2-4, with a tentative D call TRBD2 (5 bases). V gave up 5 bases and J gave up 7 bases, with 21 bases separating them. Germline CDR1 and CDR2: SNHLY and FYNNEI. The length of the CDR3 is 16 residues. CDR3 loop: CASSWEYPSNRNIQYF. CDR3 nucleotides: TGTGCCAGCAGTTGGGAGTACCCCTCTAATAGGAACATTCAGTACTTC. The complete variable domain, with remaining parts taken from reference TRBV2 and TRBJ2-4, reads EPEVTQTPSHQVTQMGQEVILRCVPISNHLYFYWYRQILGQKVEFLVSFYNNEISEKSEIFDDQFSVERPDGSNFTLKIRSTKLEDSAMYFCASSWEYPSNRNIQYFGAGTRLSVL.

The chain employs TRBV28 and TRBJ2-7; 10 bases align to TRBD1. This CDR3 is 14 amino acids long. With 5 bases clipped from V and 4 bases from J, the junction kept 5 bases outside the gene matches. CDR1 is MDHEN, CDR2 SYDVKM, per germline. CDR3 sequence reads: CASSVTGGAYEQYF. The DNA for the CDR3 is TGTGCCAGCAGTGTGACAGGGGGCGCGTACGAGCAGTACTTC. Full variable domain (outside the CDR3, taken from reference TRBV28 and TRBJ2-7): DVKVTQSSRYLVKRTGEKVFLECVQDMDHENMFWYRQDPGLGLRLIYFSYDVKMKEKGDIPEGYSVSREKKERFSLILESASTNQTSMYLCASSVTGGAYEQYFGPGTRLTVT.

V and J are TRBV27 and TRBJ2-7, with TRBD1 identical over 7 bases. V was clipped by 5 bases and J by 2 bases; unmatched bases: 6. This CDR3 contains 14 residues. Germline-derived CDR1 and CDR2 are MNHEY and SMNVEV (reference sequence). CDR3 nucleotides: TGTGCCAGCAGTCCAACAGACAGGGCCTACGAGCAGTACTTC. It yields the protein CASSPTDRAYEQYF.